This T cell receptor (beta chain) appears in the sequencing data of a study of blood T cell repertoires in COVID-19. Across the whole study: PBMCs, B-cell-depleted T cells, or T cells provided the cDNA or gDNA that made up the material.

Each participant's cohort was designated according to participant-reported clinical history. The germline V gene encodes CDR1 MGHDK and CDR2 SYGVNS. Trimming cost V 6 bases and J 2 bases; bases outside gene matches: 2. CDR3 length: 14 residues. Sequenced by immunoSEQ multiplex PCR; TCRdb stores in-frame clones only, minus some. The data contain about 280,000 clones, nearly 90% of them singletons. Sequenced material: PBMCs or T cells enriched from blood (not recorded which). V is TRBV25-1 and J is TRBJ2-1, with 9 positions matching TRBD2. The receptor's source is a woman aged 18-35 years with acute COVID-19. This chain's CDR3 is CASSVAGAYNEQFF. CDR3 DNA: TGTGCCAGCAGCGTAGCGGGAGCCTACAATGAGCAGTTCTTC.